This paragraph covers one T cell receptor beta chain sequence. The record originates from a study of identifying expanded T cells in peripheral blood. Trimming took off 2 bases at V and 6 bases at J, with 9 bases between the two ends. The CDR3 has 13 amino acids. Germline assignment: CDR1 LNHDA and CDR2 SQIVND (reference sequence). Sequencing used immunoSEQ multiplex PCR; TCRdb keeps in-frame clones, though not all of them. The table records 50,000 to 70,000 clones, around 87% of them present only once. This chain uses TRBV19 with TRBJ2-3; no clear D. This receptor was identified in a person between 18 and 75 years old in good health. Source material: blood. This CDR3 reads CASSIKTVDTQYF. CDR3 coding DNA: TGTGCCAGTAGTATAAAGACCGTGGATACGCAGTATTTT.